The rows below give T cell receptor beta chains drawn from one sample of a study of cytomegalovirus exposure and HLA in healthy donors. Measured with immunoSEQ multiplex PCR; TCRdb has only the in-frame clones, and not every one. The sample holds about 120,000 clones, roughly 77% seen once. Material: PBMCs. These receptors were collected from a man aged 50 or older in good health and CMV-seropositive. Both conserved end residues are part of each CDR3. Each record gives: clone size, D gene, V gene, J gene, CDR3 DNA, CDR3 protein. The D gene is left open where the match is weak. The listing skips clone size in some rows; elsewhere it reads once, few, many or a size class.

>-|-|TRBV27|TRBJ2-5
TGTGCCAGCAGTCCTCGGCCAGGCCCAGAGACCCAGTACTTC
CASSPRPGPETQYF
>-|-|TRBV7-3|TRBJ1-1
TGTGCCAGCAGCCCAAAAGCAACAGGGAACGCTGAAGCTTTCTTT
CASSPKATGNAEAFF
>few|TRBD1|TRBV18|TRBJ1-4
TGTGCCAGCTCACGGGAAGTGCCGGGACAGGGTAATGAAAAACTGTTTTTT
CASSREVPGQGNEKLFF
>-|-|TRBV2|TRBJ2-3
TGTGCCAGCAGTCCACAAACCACAGATACGCAGTATTTT
CASSPQTTDTQYF
>-|TRBD1|TRBV25-1|TRBJ1-2
TGTGCCAGCAGTGAATCCTACAGGGGAGGAAGAGGCTACACCTTC
CASSESYRGGRGYTF
>-|-|TRBV7-9|TRBJ1-2
TGTGCCAGCAGCTTAGCGAAAATAGTGGGGGCTGGCTACACCTTC
CASSLAKIVGAGYTF
>few|TRBD1|TRBV19|TRBJ1-6
TGTGCCAGTAGTGTCACTCCGACAGGGGCGAGTTCACCCCTCCACTTT
CASSVTPTGASSPLHF
>-|TRBD1|TRBV28|TRBJ2-2
TGTGCCAGCAGGGGGACAGGGTACGGGGAGCTGTTTTTT
CASRGTGYGELFF
>-|TRBD1|TRBV5-1|TRBJ1-1
TGCGCCAGCAGCTCCTCCGGGACAGGGGGCGGTGAAGCTTTCTTT
CASSSSGTGGGEAFF
>-|-|TRBV7-8|TRBJ1-4
TGTGCCAGCAGCTTAGCGCCAGCTAATGAAAAACTGTTTTTT
CASSLAPANEKLFF
>-|TRBD2|TRBV12-5|TRBJ2-3
TGTGCTAGTGGTTTGGGACGGACTAGCGGAAATACGCAGTATTTT
CASGLGRTSGNTQYF
>-|-|TRBV6-6|TRBJ1-2
TGTGCCAGCAGTTACCGATCAGGGTCCAACTATGGCTACACCTTC
CASSYRSGSNYGYTF
>few|-|TRBV28|TRBJ1-4
TGTGCCAGCTGCAGCGTGACAGATAATGAAAAACTGTTTTTT
CASCSVTDNEKLFF
>-|TRBD2|TRBV27|TRBJ2-1
TGTGCCAGCAGTTTGTTAAGCGGGAGTAGCCATGAGCAGTTCTTC
CASSLLSGSSHEQFF
>-|-|TRBV30|TRBJ1-2
TGTGCCTGGAGCTTGGCTCTAAACAGGGATGGCTACACCTTC
CAWSLALNRDGYTF
>few|TRBD2|TRBV9|TRBJ2-5
TGTGCCAGCAGCGTAGTTGGGGGAGGGATTCAAGAGACCCAGTACTTC
CASSVVGGGIQETQYF
>once|TRBD1|TRBV5-6|TRBJ1-5
TGTGCCAGCAGCAGCCGGGACAGGGGCAATCAGCCCCGGCATTTT
CASSSRDRGNQPRHF
>-|TRBD1|TRBV19|TRBJ1-2
TGTGCCAGTAGTGGGCAGGGGGATTCTCGCGGCTACACCTTC
CASSGQGDSRGYTF
>few|TRBD1|TRBV19|TRBJ1-5
TGTGCCAGTAGGGATGGACAGGCTGTCAATCAGCCCCAGCATTTT
CASRDGQAVNQPQHF
>-|-|TRBV6-6|TRBJ2-3
TGTGCCAGCACTCTTTCGGATACGCAGTATTTT
CASTLSDTQYF
>few|-|TRBV4-1|TRBJ1-1
TGCGCCAGCAGCCAAGGACAGATCCGATTTAGGAACACTGAAGCTTTCTTT
CASSQGQIRFRNTEAFF
>-|-|TRBV2|TRBJ1-1
TGTGCCAGCAGCATAAGAAGGGGAAGCACTGAAGCTTTCTTT
CASSIRRGSTEAFF
>-|TRBD2|TRBV7-8|TRBJ2-1
TGTGCCAGCAGCTTTAGCGGGAATTCCTACAATGAGCAGTTCTTC
CASSFSGNSYNEQFF
>-|TRBD1|TRBV30|TRBJ1-5
TGTGCCTGGAGTACCCTAGGGGGCAGCCTCAATCAGCCCCAGCATTTT
CAWSTLGGSLNQPQHF
>-|-|TRBV12-1|TRBJ2-1
TGTGCCAGCAGCTTTCCTTCTGGCCCACTAGCGGAGAGCTCCTACAATGAGCAGTTCTTC
CASSFPSGPLAESSYNEQFF
>few|-|TRBV6-1|TRBJ2-3
TGTGCCAGCAGCGCCGACTGGTCTGAAATAGATACGCAGTATTTT
CASSADWSEIDTQYF
>-|TRBD2|TRBV4-2|TRBJ2-5
TGTGCCAGCAGCCCCCTAGGGCTAGCGGAGGGGTCCGTAGAGACCCAGTACTTC
CASSPLGLAEGSVETQYF
>-|-|TRBV29-1|TRBJ2-7
TGCAGCGTAAAGACAGCTTCCTACGAGCAGTACTTC
CSVKTASYEQYF
>few|-|TRBV5-1|TRBJ2-6
TGCGCCAGCAGCTCGGGGGTTTCTGGGGCCAACGTCCTGACTTTC
CASSSGVSGANVLTF
>-|-|TRBV4-2|TRBJ2-7
TGTGCCAGCAGCCAAGACCACCTACGACGGGACGAGCAGTACTTC
CASSQDHLRRDEQYF
>-|-|TRBV5-1|TRBJ2-3
TGCGCCAGCAGCTTCTCGGGACTCCCCACAGATACGCAGTATTTT
CASSFSGLPTDTQYF
>-|TRBD1|TRBV5-1|TRBJ2-7
TGCGCCAGCAGCCCCGGACAGGCGATTGCCGAGCAGTACTTC
CASSPGQAIAEQYF
>-|-|TRBV2|TRBJ2-3
TGTGCCAGCAGGGGCTCAGATACGCAGTATTTT
CASRGSDTQYF
>few|TRBD2|TRBV7-9|TRBJ2-1
TGTGCCAGCAGCCCCAGGGAGCCTAGCGGGGACAATGAGCAGTTCTTC
CASSPREPSGDNEQFF
>-|TRBD1|TRBV5-4|TRBJ2-7
TGTGCCAGCAGCTTGGGGACAGGGAGCTCCTACGAGCAGTACTTC
CASSLGTGSSYEQYF
>once|TRBD2|TRBV5-6|TRBJ2-3
TGTGCCAGCAGCTTGGGGGGAGCGGGGGCCCCTAGCACAGATACGCAGTATTTT
CASSLGGAGAPSTDTQYF
>-|-|TRBV5-4|TRBJ1-1
TGTGCCAGCAGCAGCCAGTCTGGGAGCACTGAAGCTTTCTTT
CASSSQSGSTEAFF
>few|-|TRBV19|TRBJ1-2
TGTGCCAGCGAACCGGGACAAACCCATGGCTACACCTTC
CASEPGQTHGYTF
>-|-|TRBV5-6|TRBJ2-7
TGTGCCAGCAGCTTTGTAGGGGGCTCCTACGAGCAGTACTTC
CASSFVGGSYEQYF
>-|TRBD2|TRBV7-2|TRBJ2-1
TGTGCCAGCAGCTTAGACGGCGGGAGCTCCTACAATGAGCAGTTCTTC
CASSLDGGSSYNEQFF
>-|-|TRBV5-1|TRBJ1-2
TGCGCCAGCAGCTTCTCAACCCGGAACTATGGCTACACCTTC
CASSFSTRNYGYTF
>-|TRBD1|TRBV5-4|TRBJ1-4
TGTGCCAGCAGCCAGGACAGGACACATGAAAAACTGTTTTTT
CASSQDRTHEKLFF
>once|TRBD2|TRBV30|TRBJ2-3
TGTGCCTGGAGGACGCCCGGGACTAGCGGCCTCACAGATACGCAGTATTTT
CAWRTPGTSGLTDTQYF
>-|TRBD1|TRBV11-2|TRBJ2-7
TGTGCCAGCAGCTTAGCACATGGACAGGGGGGCTCCTACGAGCAGTACTTC
CASSLAHGQGGSYEQYF
>-|-|TRBV7-9|TRBJ2-2
TGTGCCAGCAGCTTAGGAGCGAGTGAGTCCGGGGAGCTGTTTTTT
CASSLGASESGELFF
>-|TRBD1|TRBV2|TRBJ1-2
TGTGCCAGCAGTGAAGGTCGCAGGGGGAAGTCTGGCTACACCTTC
CASSEGRRGKSGYTF
>once|-|TRBV30|TRBJ1-2
TGTGCCTCCACGAGGATAGAAATCTACACCTTC
CASTRIEIYTF